This passage covers 31 T cell receptor beta chains from one sample sequenced in a study of T-cell reconstitution after alpha-beta-depleted transplantation in children. For TCRbeta, the library was prepared with unique molecular identifiers. TCRdb recomputed calls from the PCR reads with MiXCR, one row per CDR3 protein. The data show around 400,000 distinct CDR3 sequences, approximately 11% seen once. The sample here was PBMCs from the stem cell graft donor, taken from the stem cell graft. The receptors come from a human donor who donated a stem cell graft to a child with acute myeloid leukemia.

This clonotype appeared many times. V is TRBV5-1 and J is TRBJ1-1; 8 bases align to TRBD1. The CDR3 spans 14 residues. With 2 bases clipped from V and 6 bases from J, the junction kept 6 bases outside the gene matches. Germline CDR1 reads SGHRS; CDR2 reads YFSETQ. The chain's CDR3 is CASSFSQGAPEAFF. In DNA, the CDR3 is TGCGCCAGCAGCTTTAGTCAGGGGGCTCCTGAAGCTTTCTTT.

This clonotype was counted only a few times. The chain combines TRBV12-3 or TRBV12-4 with TRBJ2-2, with 8 nucleotides matching TRBD1. This CDR3 spans 15 amino acids. With 5 bases clipped from V and 5 bases from J, the junction kept 7 bases outside the gene matches. In nucleotides, the CDR3 is TGTGCCAGCAGTCTCCCGCAGGGGGCGACCGGGGAGCTGTTTTTT. It specifies CASSLPQGATGELFF.

The sample holds a few counts of this clonotype. Here the CDR3 reads CASSNRDIQYEQYV. CDR3 nucleotide sequence: TGTGCCAGCAGTAACCGGGACATTCAATACGAGCAGTACGTC. The chain employs TRBV5-5 and TRBJ2-7; TRBD1 is a possible D gene (6 bases). Germline CDR1 reads SGHKS; CDR2 reads YYEKEE (reference sequence). Trimming removed 5 bases from V and 4 bases from J, with 16 bases in between. The CDR3 runs 14 residues.

The V call is TRBV20-1, the J call TRBJ2-7, with 8 bases aligning to TRBD2. The germline V gene encodes CDR1 DFQATT and CDR2 SNEGSKA (reference sequence). With 1 base clipped from V and 2 bases from J, the junction kept 7 bases outside the gene matches. CDR3 length: 15 amino acids. DNA of the CDR3: TGCAGTGCTAGAGGTGCGATAGCGGGGACCTACGAGCAGTACTTC. It is translated as CSARGAIAGTYEQYF.

The table lists this clonotype with a few counts. The genes are TRBV12-3 or TRBV12-4 and TRBJ2-2; 7 bases match TRBD1. The CDR3 runs 14 residues. V trimming: 5 bases; J trimming: 3 bases; junction bases outside the gene matches: 3. CDR3 in amino acids: CASSAGGYTGELFF. CDR3 DNA sequence: TGTGCCAGCAGTGCAGGGGGATACACCGGGGAGCTGTTTTTT.

V is TRBV29-1 and J is TRBJ2-2; 7 nucleotides align to TRBD1. Germline V gives CDR1 SQVTM, CDR2 ANQGSEA. CDR3 length: 12 residues. The trim removed 6 bases at V and 4 bases at J, leaving 2 bases unmatched. The CDR3 spells CSVQGSTGELFF. CDR3 bases: TGCAGCGTACAGGGGAGCACCGGGGAGCTGTTTTTT.

This clonotype was counted between two and nine times. V and J are TRBV7-9 and TRBJ2-7, with D perhaps matching TRBD1 (6 bases). V was clipped by 4 bases and J by 3 bases, with 10 bases between them. CDR3 length equals 13 residues. Germline values: CDR1 SEHNR, CDR2 FQNEAQ (reference sequence). The CDR3 nucleotides are TGTGCCAGCAGCTCAGGACAGTACTACGAGCAGTACTTC. Protein sequence: CASSSGQYYEQYF.

This clonotype was seen more than once but under ten times. The genes are TRBV20-1 and TRBJ1-5; 8 positions match TRBD1. The CDR3 loop spans 16 amino acids. With 3 bases clipped from V and 0 bases from J, the junction kept 7 bases outside the gene matches. Per germline, CDR1 DFQATT and CDR2 SNEGSKA (reference sequence). The CDR3 DNA sequence: TGCAGTGCTAGGGTAGACAGGGGCATTAGCAATCAGCCCCAGCATTTT. It codes for CSARVDRGISNQPQHF.

The V gene is TRBV12-3 or TRBV12-4, the J gene TRBJ2-4; a possible D gene is TRBD2 (6 bases). V was shortened by 2 bases and J by 1 base, with 12 bases between the two germline ends. CDR3 length: 16 amino acids. The CDR3 loop reads CASSLPPRGAKNIQYF. The CDR3 nucleotides read TGTGCCAGCAGTTTACCGCCTCGGGGGGCCAAAAACATTCAGTACTTC.

J is TRBJ2-1 and V is TRBV5-1, with 7 bases matching TRBD2. Germline V gene data show CDR1 as SGHRS and CDR2 as YFSETQ. CDR3 length: 13 residues. V dropped 3 bases and J dropped 10; count of bases not matched to a gene: 7. DNA for the CDR3: TGCGCCAGCAGCTGGGACTATGTGGGGGAGCAGTTCTTC. Translating gives CASSWDYVGEQFF.

This clonotype was counted at least ten times. The J gene is TRBJ1-1, the V gene TRBV29-1; D is undetermined. Looked up from germline, CDR1 is SQVTM and CDR2 is ANQGSEA. The V end lost 4 bases, the J end lost 6 bases, and 9 bases lay between the germline ends. The CDR3 covers 11 residues. The CDR3 is CSVAESPEAFF. CDR3 DNA: TGCAGCGTTGCAGAGTCGCCTGAAGCTTTCTTT.

A few counts support this clonotype. The J gene is TRBJ2-3, the V gene TRBV5-5, with D tentatively TRBD1 (6 bases). V was trimmed by 4 bases and J by 5 bases, leaving 11 bases between them. The germline V gene encodes CDR1 SGHKS and CDR2 YYEKEE (reference sequence). CDR3 length equals 13 residues. The CDR3 loop is CASSRRGGDTQYF. The DNA for the CDR3 is TGTGCCAGCAGCCGAAGAGGGGGAGATACGCAGTATTTT.

This clonotype was detected only a few times. J is TRBJ1-6 and V is TRBV14; D is unresolved. CDR3 length: 13 amino acids. Trimming took off 1 base at V and 11 bases at J, with 9 bases between the two ends. Germline V gives CDR1 SGHDN, CDR2 FVKESK. CDR3 sequence: CASSQGAYPPLHF. Written as DNA, the CDR3 is TGTGCCAGCAGCCAAGGAGCTTACCCACCCCTCCACTTT.

The chain employs TRBV20-1 and TRBJ2-3; 7 bases are shared with TRBD2. V trimming: 7 bases; J trimming: 9 bases; junction bases outside the gene matches: 10. Germline V gives CDR1 DFQATT, CDR2 SNEGSKA (reference sequence). The CDR3 has 12 residues. The DNA for the CDR3 is TGCAGTGTTCCTGCGGGAGAGCGAACGCAGTATTTT. It yields the protein CSVPAGERTQYF.

The chain combines TRBV5-1 with TRBJ2-5; no definite D call. The V gene lost 0 bases and the J gene lost 4 bases, with 10 bases spanning the gap. CDR1 is SGHRS, CDR2 YFSETQ, per germline. The length of the CDR3 is 14 residues. CDR3 sequence: CASSLATVLETQYF. The CDR3 region has the DNA TGCGCCAGCAGCTTGGCTACGGTATTAGAGACCCAGTACTTC.

Ten or more counts support this clonotype. The rearrangement uses TRBV29-1 and TRBJ2-7; possible D gene TRBD2, 5 bases. Germline V CDR1 and CDR2: SQVTM, ANQGSEA. V lost 2 bases and J lost 4, with 6 bases in between. CDR3 size: 11 residues. In DNA, the CDR3 is TGCAGCGTTGAAAGCGGATACGAGCAGTACGTC. It yields the protein CSVESGYEQYV.

This clonotype came up a few times. V and J are TRBV5-1 and TRBJ2-7; 9 nucleotides align to TRBD1. Per germline, CDR1 SGHRS and CDR2 YFSETQ. CDR3 length: 13 residues. V lost 4 bases, J lost 5 bases, and 4 bases stayed unmatched. CDR3 coding DNA: TGCGCCAGCAGCAGGACAGGGGCCCACGAGCAGTACTTC. Protein product: CASSRTGAHEQYF.

This chain joins TRBV20-1 and TRBJ2-1; no definite D call. V was trimmed by 0 bases and J by 0 bases, leaving 12 bases between them. This CDR3 is built from 16 residues. The germline gives CDR1 DFQATT, CDR2 SNEGSKA (reference sequence). CDR3 nucleotides: TGCAGTGCTAGAGATCAAGGATCAGGCTCCTACAATGAGCAGTTCTTC. As protein: CSARDQGSGSYNEQFF.

The CDR3: CAWTQGVGVNEQFF. In nucleotides, the CDR3 is TGTGCCTGGACCCAGGGGGTAGGTGTAAATGAGCAGTTCTTC. The chain is built from TRBV30 and TRBJ2-1; 7 nucleotides agree with TRBD1. This CDR3 is built from 14 residues. The V and J ends lost 4 bases and 7 bases, in that order; junction bases with no gene match: 10. Germline V gene lookup returns CDR1 GTSNPN and CDR2 SVGIG (reference sequence).

In this sample, this clonotype turned up a few times. V usage is TRBV20-1 and J usage is TRBJ2-6; D is perhaps TRBD1 or TRBD2 (5 bases each). In germline, CDR1 is DFQATT, CDR2 SNEGSKA (reference sequence). CDR3 length: 14 amino acids. V was cut by 5 bases and J by 4 bases, with 12 bases left in between. The DNA for the CDR3 is TGCAGTGCTGGGGGTTCTGGGGGGGCCAACGTCCTGACTTTC. Its translation: CSAGGSGGANVLTF.

Only a few counts were recorded for this clonotype. The genes are TRBV20-1 and TRBJ2-3; D is possibly TRBD2 (5 bases). Trimming shortened V by 2 bases and J by 4 bases, and 10 bases separated the two germline ends. This CDR3 comprises 13 residues. Per the germline V gene, CDR1 is DFQATT and CDR2 is SNEGSKA (reference sequence). CDR3 in amino acids: CSARLGEADTQYF. CDR3 DNA sequence: TGCAGTGCTAGACTCGGGGAAGCAGATACGCAGTATTTT.

The V and J genes are TRBV11-2 and TRBJ2-1; D gene unclear. CDR1 and CDR2 (germline): SGHAT, FQNNGV. The CDR3 length is 20 residues. Trimming took 0 bases from V and 0 from J, leaving 21 bases between them. CDR3 sequence: CASSLEAPGGRFFSYNEQFF. DNA of the CDR3: TGTGCCAGCAGCTTAGAGGCACCCGGTGGACGGTTTTTCTCCTACAATGAGCAGTTCTTC.

The chain couples TRBV7-2 to TRBJ2-7; D call uncertain. Germline loops: CDR1 SGHTA, CDR2 FQGNSA. Trimming pared 3 bases from V and 0 bases from J, leaving 12 bases between. This CDR3 is built from 15 residues. CDR3: CASSFVARGSYEQYF. The DNA of the CDR3 is TGTGCCAGCAGCTTTGTAGCCAGAGGCTCCTACGAGCAGTACTTC.

This chain joins TRBV29-1 and TRBJ2-6; TRBD1 matches 9 bases. In germline, CDR1 is SQVTM, CDR2 ANQGSEA. The CDR3 sequence is 17 residues long. V shed 4 bases and J 0 bases; nucleotides not matched to a gene: 7. CDR3 bases: TGCAGCGTTGTGGAGGGACAGGGTCCCTCTGGGGCCAACGTCCTGACTTTC. Its translation is CSVVEGQGPSGANVLTF.

This clonotype appeared many times. The junction does not match germline at one end; this may be a read error. The chain is built from TRBV10-3 and TRBJ2-1, with 8 bases identical to TRBD1. The CDR3 is made up of 13 amino acids. In germline, CDR1 is ENHRY, CDR2 SYGVKD. The CDR3, as DNA: TGTGCTGGACAGGGCCCTGGACGCAATGAGCAGTTCTTT. As protein: CAGQGPGRNEQFF.

This clonotype occurred many times. This chain connects TRBV5-1 to TRBJ1-6; no reliable D call. This CDR3 contains 13 residues. Germline CDR1 and CDR2: SGHRS and YFSETQ. The V end was cut by 4 bases, the J end by 8 bases, with 10 bases between. The CDR3 sequence: CASSQRSYSPLHF. CDR3 DNA sequence: TGCGCCAGCAGCCAGAGATCCTATTCACCCCTCCACTTT. The variable domain in full, completed from reference TRBV5-1 and TRBJ1-6, reads KAGVTQTPRYLIKTRGQQVTLSCSPISGHRSVSWYQQTPGQGLQFLFEYFSETQRNKGNFPGRFSGRQFSNSRSEMNVSTLELGDSALYLCASSQRSYSPLHFGNGTRLTVT.

The rearrangement uses TRBV7-2 and TRBJ1-2; tentatively, D is TRBD1 (5 bases). CDR1 is SGHTA, CDR2 FQGNSA, per germline. The CDR3 has 14 residues. The V end was cut by 5 bases, the J end by 7 bases, with 17 bases between. The CDR3 sequence: CASSPPGVSSGYTF. CDR3 DNA sequence: TGTGCCAGCAGCCCACCGGGGGTCTCCAGTGGCTACACCTTC. Complete variable domain (other parts from reference TRBV7-2 and TRBJ1-2): GAGVSQSPSNKVTEKGKDVELRCDPISGHTALYWYRQSLGQGLEFLIYFQGNSAPDKSGLPSDRFSAERTGGSVSTLTIQRTQQEDSAVYLCASSPPGVSSGYTFGSGTRLTVV.

The V call is TRBV3-1, the J call TRBJ2-7; D not resolved. Germline V gene sequence: CDR1 LGHDT, CDR2 YNNKEL (reference sequence). The V gene lost 0 bases and the J gene lost 13 bases, with 10 bases spanning the gap. CDR3 length equals 11 residues. CDR3 residues: CASSQDASDYF. CDR3 in DNA: TGTGCCAGCAGCCAAGATGCTTCTGACTACTTC.

This clonotype has a count of ten or more. This rearrangement joins TRBV7-2 to TRBJ2-5; 15 nucleotides align to TRBD2. V trimming: 4 bases; J trimming: 5 bases; junction bases outside the gene matches: 5. The CDR3 extends over 16 amino acids. CDR1 and CDR2 from the germline V gene are SGHTA and FQGNSA. The CDR3 here is CASSSGLAGGRETQYF. DNA for the CDR3: TGTGCCAGCAGCTCGGGACTAGCGGGGGGTCGGGAGACCCAGTACTTC.

This clonotype was counted a few times. The rearrangement links TRBV6-2 or TRBV6-3 to TRBJ2-5; D may correspond to TRBD1 or TRBD2 (6 bases each). The CDR3 totals 14 residues. The germline V gene encodes CDR1 MNHEY and CDR2 SVGEGT. Trimming took 6 bases from V and 4 from J, leaving 15 bases between them. In DNA form, the CDR3 reads TGTGCCAGCAGAGCCGAGGGGGGAGGAGAGACCCAGTACTTC. The encoded protein is CASRAEGGGETQYF.

On this clonotype: At one end the junction does not follow the germline gene, possibly because of a read error. The chain recombines TRBV27 with TRBJ1-2; possible D gene TRBD1, 5 bases. In germline, CDR1 is MNHEY, CDR2 SMNVEV (reference sequence). The CDR3 consists of 14 residues. The CDR3 coding sequence is TGTGCCAGCAGTCCCGGCGGGGCTAAGTATGGCTACACCTTC. Its protein product is CASSPGGAKYGYTF.